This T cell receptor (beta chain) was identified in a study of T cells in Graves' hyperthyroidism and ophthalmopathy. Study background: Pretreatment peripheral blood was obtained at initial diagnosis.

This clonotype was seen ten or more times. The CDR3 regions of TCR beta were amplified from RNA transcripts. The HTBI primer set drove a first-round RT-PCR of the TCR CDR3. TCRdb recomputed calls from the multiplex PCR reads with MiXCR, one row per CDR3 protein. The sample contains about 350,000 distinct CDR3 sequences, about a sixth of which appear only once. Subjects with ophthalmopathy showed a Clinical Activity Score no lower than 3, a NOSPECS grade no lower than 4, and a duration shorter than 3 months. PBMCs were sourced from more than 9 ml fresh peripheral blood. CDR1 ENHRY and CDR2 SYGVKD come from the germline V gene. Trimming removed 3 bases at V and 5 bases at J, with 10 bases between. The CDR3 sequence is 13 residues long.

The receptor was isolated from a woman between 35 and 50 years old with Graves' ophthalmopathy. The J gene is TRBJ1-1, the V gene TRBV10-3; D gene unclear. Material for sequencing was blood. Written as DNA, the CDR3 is TGTGCCATCAGTGACCGAGGACGAACTGAAGCTTTCTTT. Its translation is CAISDRGRTEAFF.